This T cell receptor beta chain was sequenced in a study of control samples from healthy donors and cancer patients. The V and J ends lost 6 bases and 4 bases, in that order; junction bases with no gene match: 9. This CDR3 comprises 15 residues. Germline V gene sequence: CDR1 LNHDA, CDR2 SQIVND (reference sequence). Repertoires were generated with immunoSEQ multiplex PCR, while TCRdb's copy carries only in-frame clones and drops some. The top ten hold under 9% of the sample, which has some 150,000 clones, under 95% seen once. V gene TRBV19 combines with J gene TRBJ2-3; TRBD1 agrees at 8 bases. This sequence was found in a man aged 18 to 30 in good health. Sequencing was carried out using blood. The CDR3 sequence: CASSPDRGSPDTQYF. CDR3 coding DNA: TGTGCCAGTAGCCCAGACAGGGGATCGCCAGATACGCAGTATTTT.